The present entry profiles one T cell receptor (beta chain) with its context. Its antigen target is currently unknown. One base away there is no much larger clone; base qualities are not given. The ViraFEST assay stimulated PBMC with viral peptide pools and then used TCR sequencing to identify antigen-specific CD4+ T cell clonotypes by expansion. After less than 13 days of culture, CD4+ T cells were isolated with the EasySep CD4+ T cell isolation kit. Participants received two doses of either the BNT162b2 or the mRNA-1273 mRNA SARS-CoV-2 vaccine. Healthy vaccine recipients had no prior SARS-CoV-2 infection, confirmed by negative nucleocapsid antibodies before and after vaccination. Each well held roughly 2.2 million PBMC cultured in IMDM containing about 5.5% human AB serum, roughly 9.9 IU/ml IL-2 and gentamicin, along with around 9.4 ug/ml peptides. Half of the culture medium was replaced with fresh IL-2-containing medium on days 3 and 7. Each peptide stimulation condition was cultured in triplicate wells unless otherwise noted. PBMC were separated from whole blood using Ficoll-Paque Plus gradient centrifugation and were then either cryopreserved at -140C or used fresh. The overlapping peptide pools covered the spike proteins of SARS-CoV-2 and of the common cold coronaviruses HCoV-NL63, HCoV-OC43 and HCoV-229E. The QIAamp micro DNA kit was used to extract genomic DNA from the cultured CD4+ T cells.

The CDR3 runs 16 residues from the cysteine to the phenylalanine. Just CDR3 DNA is preserved here, 48 bases in frame from base 1. CDR1 is given as MNHEY and CDR2 as SVGEGT, both from the germline V gene. Trimmed from V: 6 bases; trimmed from J: 4 bases; junction bases lacking a gene match: 12. Library creation used the immunoSEQ multiplex PCR assay. DNA from the cultured, isolated CD4+ T cells was subjected to TCR beta CDR3 sequencing. Under the source paper's analysis protocol: Non-productive TCR sequences were discarded, and reads were trimmed to the CDR3 region, with only CDR3s of 7 or more amino acids retained. Antigen-specific clonotypes were identified with the MANAFEST web app by comparing expansion in peptide wells against reference cultures. For clones to be considered positive, expansion at FDR<0.05 versus reference and all other wells, an odds ratio above 5, and a frequency above 0.1% in two replicate wells were required. A clonotype was defined as cross-reactive if the clonotype was significantly expanded both in SARS-CoV-2 spike wells and in at least one common cold coronavirus spike condition. Using the stringdist R package, CDR3 similarity was measured by Levenshtein distance, and unrooted trees were constructed with ape in R 3.6.1. Not all clones reach the TCRdb copy of this immuneACCESS table, which keeps in-frame sequences only. Checked studies attribute under half of the gap to unresolved V genes and leave the rest unexplained. V and J calls and clone size are those listed in that table; D and trimming were worked out from the DNA. The sample has some 29,000 clones on record, 55% to 70% of them singletons. The ten biggest clones cover roughly 8.6% of the sample.

These data belong to a study of vaccination effects on CD4 cells after COVID-19 (dated by TCRdb to 2022 to 2024). Some background on the complete study: Across the study, the median time from the second dose to post-vaccine sampling was 72 days (range 14 to 241). Altogether, about 10 COVID-19 convalescent patients and a few SARS-CoV-2-naive healthy vaccine recipients made up the full study. In the study, cultures from other donors were sequenced using the Oncomine TCR Beta short-read assay on an Illumina iSeq 100. In both COVID-19 convalescent patients and infection-naive vaccine recipients, the study compared SARS-CoV-2 spike-specific CD4+ TCR repertoires from before mRNA vaccination with those from after it.

General conclusions and limits of the study: Among healthy vaccine recipients, nearly all vaccine-induced clones were SARS-CoV-2 mono-reactive, and only 1 of 255 was cross-reactive with common cold coronaviruses. Marked clonal contraction was observed in both infection-induced and vaccine-induced clones at late post-vaccination timepoints, consistent with waning T cell responses. Limitations of the study were the small number of convalescent patients and the absence of early post-infection timepoints.

The receptor's source is a human donor who received a COVID-19 vaccine. Sample: CD4+ T cells from PBMCs cultured with SARS-CoV-2 spike peptides, taken after COVID-19 vaccination. This specimen's cell subset or site label, interpreted: SARS-CoV-2 spike overlapping peptide pool stimulation. This chain is built from TRBV6-2 or TRBV6-3 and TRBJ2-7; 10 bases in the junction line up with TRBD2. For the CDR3, the sequence is CASSQQAGGPSYEQYF. At the DNA level, the sequence is TGTGCCAGCAGCCAACAAGCGGGAGGGCCATCGTACGAGCAGTACTTC.